A selection of T cell receptor beta chains follows, all from one sample in a study of PD-L1 blockade in urothelial cancer. Clones were read by immunoSEQ multiplex PCR, and TCRdb kept only the in-frame ones, dropping some. The sample includes 35,000 to 40,000 clones, roughly 80% of them seen just once. Sample: PBMCs, taken around atezolizumab (anti-PD-L1) treatment. These receptors originate from a man in his 60s with urothelial cancer. CDR3s include the opening cysteine and the closing phenylalanine or tryptophan. Fields, in order: V gene, clone size, J gene, D gene, CDR3 DNA, CDR3 protein. A D gene is named only where the DNA matches it firmly. Not every row has a clone size; where given, it reads once, few, many or a size class.

TRBV7-2	NA	TRBJ2-3	TRBD2	TGTGCCAGCGCCTCGCAGCGGGGCGCAGATACGCAGTATTTT	CASASQRGADTQYF
TRBV11-2	NA	TRBJ1-6	NA	TGTGCCAGCAGCTTACCTTCGACAGGCTTCTCACCCCTCCACTTT	CASSLPSTGFSPLHF
TRBV7-2	once	TRBJ2-6	NA	TGTGCCAGCAGCCCCAGGGTCTCTGGGGCCAACGTCCTGACTTTC	CASSPRVSGANVLTF
TRBV7-9	NA	TRBJ2-7	NA	TGTGCCAGCAGCGCCCCGGGAGGACAGAAGATCTACGAGCAGTACTTC	CASSAPGGQKIYEQYF
TRBV7-2	NA	TRBJ1-2	NA	TGTGCCAGCTCCGGACAAAACTATGGCTACACCTTC	CASSGQNYGYTF
TRBV9	few	TRBJ2-3	TRBD2	TGTGCCAGCAGCAATAGCGGGGGGGCCTCAGATACGCAGTATTTT	CASSNSGGASDTQYF
TRBV5-1	NA	TRBJ2-6	TRBD1	TGCGCCAGCAGCCTGGCGGGACCGGGACAGGTCGGGCCGAGTGGGGCCAACGTCCTGACTTTC	CASSLAGPGQVGPSGANVLTF
TRBV7-9	NA	TRBJ2-7	TRBD2	TGTGCCAGCAGCGGGACTAGCGGGGAATCCTACGAGCAGTACTTC	CASSGTSGESYEQYF
TRBV2	NA	TRBJ1-6	NA	TGTGCCAGCACCGGGTTAAGGTCACCCCTCCACTTT	CASTGLRSPLHF
TRBV6-5	NA	TRBJ1-4	NA	TGTGCCAGCAGTTTGGAACAAACCGGGGTTGAAAAACTGTTTTTT	CASSLEQTGVEKLFF
TRBV6-6	NA	TRBJ2-3	TRBD2	TGTGCCAGCAGTTACCCTAGCGGGGGCACAGATACGCAGTATTTT	CASSYPSGGTDTQYF
TRBV18	once	TRBJ2-3	TRBD1	TGTGCCAGCTCACCGGGACAGGGCACAGATACGCAGTATTTT	CASSPGQGTDTQYF
TRBV10-2	NA	TRBJ2-7	NA	TGCGCCAGCAGTTCTACGGGATCCTACGAGCAGTACTTC	CASSSTGSYEQYF
TRBV7-2	once	TRBJ2-3	TRBD2	TGTGCCAGCAGCTTAGTTCGGGGGGGTTGGGATACGCAGTATTTT	CASSLVRGGWDTQYF
TRBV6-5	few	TRBJ2-5	TRBD1	TGTGCCAGCAGGGTATCACAGGGGGTAGAGACCCAGTACTTC	CASRVSQGVETQYF
TRBV5-1	NA	TRBJ2-5	TRBD1	TGCGCCAGCAGCCCCGGGGAAGGGGGCGCCCCCCGAGAGACCCAGTACTTC	CASSPGEGGAPRETQYF
TRBV11-3	medium-sized	TRBJ2-1	TRBD2	TGTGCCAGCAGCTTAGGGGGGACTACCGTCACAAATGAGCAGTTCTTC	CASSLGGTTVTNEQFF
TRBV19	NA	TRBJ2-6	NA	TGTGCCAGTAGTACGATTAGCTCTGGGGCCAACGTCCTGACTTTC	CASSTISSGANVLTF
TRBV19	few	TRBJ1-2	NA	TGTGCCAGTACCTTTCGACGGAGTGTGGACTATGGCTACACCTTC	CASTFRRSVDYGYTF
TRBV5-6	NA	TRBJ1-2	TRBD1	TGTGCCAGCAGCTTGGGACAGGGGGATATATATGGCTACACCTTC	CASSLGQGDIYGYTF
TRBV28	NA	TRBJ2-1	TRBD1	TGTGCCAGCCTGGGGACAGGGCCAAGGGTGTTCTTC	CASLGTGPRVFF
TRBV30	NA	TRBJ1-3	NA	TGTGCCTGGACAGGATCTGGAAACACCATATATTTT	CAWTGSGNTIYF
TRBV28	NA	TRBJ1-4	NA	TGTGCCAGCAGTCCTCACATCGCCAAACAGGGAACTAATGAAAAACTGTTTTTT	CASSPHIAKQGTNEKLFF
TRBV27	NA	TRBJ1-4	TRBD1	TGTGCCAGCAGTTTCTCCAGGGGGGATGAAAAACTGTTTTTT	CASSFSRGDEKLFF
TRBV5-6	NA	TRBJ2-6	NA	TGTGCCAGCAGCTTGTTCCACTCTGGGGCCAACGTCCTGACTTTC	CASSLFHSGANVLTF
TRBV19	NA	TRBJ2-2	NA	TGTGCCAGTAGTATCAGATACACCGGGGAGCTGTTTTTT	CASSIRYTGELFF
TRBV7-3	once	TRBJ2-3	TRBD2	TGTGCCAGCAGCTTAAGTGGGGTAGCGGGGACTAGCACAGATACGCAGTATTTT	CASSLSGVAGTSTDTQYF
TRBV6-6	few	TRBJ1-5	NA	TGTGCCGCTCGGGATGGCAATCAGCCCCAGCATTTT	CAARDGNQPQHF
TRBV2	NA	TRBJ1-2	NA	TGTGCCAGCAGTGTGATCGGACAGCCATCCCCTGCGGGTGGCTACACCTTC	CASSVIGQPSPAGGYTF
TRBV6-1	NA	TRBJ1-4	NA	TGTGCCAGCAGCCCCGTGGAGGAAAAACTGTTTTTT	CASSPVEEKLFF
TRBV28	NA	TRBJ1-4	TRBD1	TGTGCCAGCAGTCCGGGACAGGGGTCTAATGAAAAACTGTTTTTT	CASSPGQGSNEKLFF
TRBV25-1	NA	TRBJ1-3	NA	TGTGCCAGCAGCCCATCCTGGGGGGGGAGCTCTGGAAACACCATATATTTT	CASSPSWGGSSGNTIYF
TRBV19	once	TRBJ2-3	NA	TGTGCCAGTAGTATAGTGTCGGGGTCCAACACAGATACGCAGTATTTT	CASSIVSGSNTDTQYF
TRBV10-2	few	TRBJ1-2	TRBD1	TGCGCCACCGGGACAGGGGGCCGACGTTTAGGGTATGGCTACACCTTC	CATGTGGRRLGYGYTF
TRBV18	NA	TRBJ1-1	TRBD1	TGTGCCAGCTCACGGGGCCGGACAGGGTCCACTGAAGCTTTCTTT	CASSRGRTGSTEAFF